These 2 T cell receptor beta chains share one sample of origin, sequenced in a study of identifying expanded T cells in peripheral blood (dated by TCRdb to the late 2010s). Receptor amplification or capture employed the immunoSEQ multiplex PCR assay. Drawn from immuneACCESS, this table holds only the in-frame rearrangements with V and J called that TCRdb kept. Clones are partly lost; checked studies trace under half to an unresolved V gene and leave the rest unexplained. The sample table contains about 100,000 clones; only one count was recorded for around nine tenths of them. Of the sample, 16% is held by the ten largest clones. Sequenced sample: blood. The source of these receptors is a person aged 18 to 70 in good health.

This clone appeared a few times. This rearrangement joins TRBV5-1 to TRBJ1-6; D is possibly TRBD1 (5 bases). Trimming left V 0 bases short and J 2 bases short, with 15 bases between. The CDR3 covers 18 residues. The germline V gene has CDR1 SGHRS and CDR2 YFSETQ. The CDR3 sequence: CASSLDLYGRAYNSPLHF. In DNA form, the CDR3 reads TGCGCCAGCAGCTTGGATCTTTACGGCAGGGCCTATAATTCACCCCTCCACTTT.

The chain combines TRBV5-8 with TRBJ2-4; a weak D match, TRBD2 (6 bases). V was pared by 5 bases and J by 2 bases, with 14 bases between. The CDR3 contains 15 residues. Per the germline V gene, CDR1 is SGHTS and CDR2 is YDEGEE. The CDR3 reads CASSQGGVTKNIQYF. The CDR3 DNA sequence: TGTGCCAGCAGTCAAGGCGGGGTGACCAAAAACATTCAGTACTTC. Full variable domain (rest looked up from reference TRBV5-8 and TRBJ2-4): EAGVTQSPTHLIKTRGQQATLRCSPISGHTSVYWYQQALGLGLQFLLWYDEGEERNRGNFPPRFSGRQFPNYSSELNVNALELEDSALYLCASSQGGVTKNIQYFGAGTRLSVL.